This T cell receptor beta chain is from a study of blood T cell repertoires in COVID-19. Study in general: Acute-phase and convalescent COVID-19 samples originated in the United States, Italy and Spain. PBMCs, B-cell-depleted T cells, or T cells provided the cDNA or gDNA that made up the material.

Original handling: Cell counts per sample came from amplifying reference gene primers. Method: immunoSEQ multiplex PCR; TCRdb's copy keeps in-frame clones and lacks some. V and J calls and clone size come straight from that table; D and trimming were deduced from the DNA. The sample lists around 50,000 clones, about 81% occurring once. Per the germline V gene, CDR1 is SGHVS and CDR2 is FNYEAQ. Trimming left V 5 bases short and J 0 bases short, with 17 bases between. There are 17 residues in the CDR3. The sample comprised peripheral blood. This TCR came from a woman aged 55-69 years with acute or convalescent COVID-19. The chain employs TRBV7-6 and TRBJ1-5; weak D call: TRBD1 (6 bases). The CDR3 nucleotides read TGTGCCAGCAGCCAGAACTCCCGGGACACTAGCAATCAGCCCCAGCATTTT. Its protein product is CASSQNSRDTSNQPQHF.